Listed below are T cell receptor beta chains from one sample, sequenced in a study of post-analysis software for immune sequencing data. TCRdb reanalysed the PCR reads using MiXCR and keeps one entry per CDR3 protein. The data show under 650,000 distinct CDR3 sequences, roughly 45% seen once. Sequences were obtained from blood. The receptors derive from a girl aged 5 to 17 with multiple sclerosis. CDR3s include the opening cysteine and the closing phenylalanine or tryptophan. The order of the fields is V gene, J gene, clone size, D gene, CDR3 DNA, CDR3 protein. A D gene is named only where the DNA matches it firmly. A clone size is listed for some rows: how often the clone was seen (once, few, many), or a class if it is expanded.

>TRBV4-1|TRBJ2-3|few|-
TGCGCCAGCAGCCCCACCAGAAGGGGACCACGCACAGATACGCAGTATTTT
CASSPTRRGPRTDTQYF
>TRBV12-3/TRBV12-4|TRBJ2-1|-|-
TGTGCCAGCAGTAGGGGGACCTCCTACAATGAGCAGTTCTTC
CASSRGTSYNEQFF
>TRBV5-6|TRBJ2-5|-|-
TGTGCCAGCAGCCCTAGACCGGGAGAGACCCAGTACTTC
CASSPRPGETQYF
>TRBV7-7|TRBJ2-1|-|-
TGTGCCAGCAGCTTAGACCAGGCTAATGAGCAGTTCTTC
CASSLDQANEQFF
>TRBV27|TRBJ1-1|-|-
TGTGCCAGCAGTTTTGGGGGAGCTGAAGCTTTCTTT
CASSFGGAEAFF
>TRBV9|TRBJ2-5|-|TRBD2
TGTGCCAGCAGCAAAGGGGGCATGCTAGCGGGAGGGGAGACCCAGTACTTC
CASSKGGMLAGGETQYF
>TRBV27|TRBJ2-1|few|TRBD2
TGTGCCAGCAGTTATAAGGCGGGGGGGCCGTACAATGAGCAGTTCTTC
CASSYKAGGPYNEQFF
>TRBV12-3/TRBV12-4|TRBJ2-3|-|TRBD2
TGTGCCAGCAGGGCGGGACTAGGGGTCGGAGATACGCAGTATTTT
CASRAGLGVGDTQYF
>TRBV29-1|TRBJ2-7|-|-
TGCAGCGTTGGAGGTGCCTACGAGCAGTACTTC
CSVGGAYEQYF
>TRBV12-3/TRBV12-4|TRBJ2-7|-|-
TGTGCCAGCAGTCAGGGACGTACCTACGAGCAGTACTTC
CASSQGRTYEQYF
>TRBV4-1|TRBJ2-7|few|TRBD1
TGCGCCAGCAGCCACCCGGGACAGGGGGCACCCTACGAGCAGTACTTC
CASSHPGQGAPYEQYF
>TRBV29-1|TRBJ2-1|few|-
TGCAGCGTTGATAAGGTGGGGTTACTCGACAATGAGCAGTTCTTC
CSVDKVGLLDNEQFF
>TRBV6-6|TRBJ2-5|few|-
TGTGCCAGCAGTTACCCCTCGGGAAGCCAAGAGACCCAGTACTTC
CASSYPSGSQETQYF
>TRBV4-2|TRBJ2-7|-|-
TGTGCCAGCAGCCAAGGAAAGAGACCCTACGAGCAGTACTTC
CASSQGKRPYEQYF
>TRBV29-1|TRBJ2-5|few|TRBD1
TGCAGCGTTGGTGCAGGGGGTGGGGAGACCCAGTACTTC
CSVGAGGGETQYF
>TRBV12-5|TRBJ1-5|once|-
TGTGCTAGTGGAAACCCGGGGGATCAGCCCCAGCATTTT
CASGNPGDQPQHF